The 25 T cell receptor beta chains below all came from one sample that was sequenced in a study of T cell repertoires in cytomegalovirus infection. A single record per CDR3 protein comes from TCRdb applying MiXCR to the reads. In the table there are approximately 500,000 distinct CDR3 sequences, 30% to 35% of which are singletons. No cognate antigen is known for these TCRs. The sample consisted of cultured PBMCs, taken from culture after CMV antigen stimulation. All receptors come from a human donor in good health (CMV status not recorded). Some clones in this sample may be carry-over from other donors' samples.

This clonotype has only a few counts. The J gene is TRBJ2-3, the V gene TRBV27, with 14 bases matching TRBD2. V was pared by 6 bases and J by 3 bases, with 11 bases of the junction left unmatched. Germline V gene lookup returns CDR1 MNHEY and CDR2 SMNVEV (reference sequence). CDR3 size: 18 residues. CDR3 DNA sequence: TGTGCCAGCAGCCCCGGGACTAGCGGGAGCTCTAGAACAGATACGCAGTATTTT. As protein: CASSPGTSGSSRTDTQYF.

This clonotype was seen a handful of times. V usage is TRBV7-2 and J usage is TRBJ2-7; no definite D call. Germline V lookup: CDR1 SGHTA, CDR2 FQGNSA. The CDR3 sequence is 13 residues long. The germline V and J ends were trimmed by 1 base and 3 bases, with 7 bases remaining between them. CDR3 nucleotides: TGTGCCAGCAGCTTAGGATCAGACTACGAGCAGTACGTC. Translating it yields CASSLGSDYEQYV.

Of note for this clonotype: One end of the junction fails to match germline, which may point to a read error. The gene calls are TRBV7-4 and TRBJ1-6; 9 bases match TRBD1. The CDR3 has 14 residues. Per germline, CDR1 SGHVT and CDR2 SQSDAQ. The CDR3 DNA reads TGTGCCGGACGGGGACAGGGAAATAATTCACCCTTCCACTTT. Residues: CAGRGQGNNSPFHF.

This clonotype has a handful of counts. V usage is TRBV7-2 and J usage is TRBJ2-1, with D uncertain. Trimming pared 4 bases from V and 6 bases from J, leaving 13 bases between. The CDR3 contains 14 residues. Germline V CDR1 and CDR2: SGHTA, FQGNSA. CDR3 nucleotides: TGTGCCAGCAGCTCTGGGGTCTGGGCCAATGAGCAGTTCTTC. Translation: CASSSGVWANEQFF.

This clonotype was seen a few times. The chain uses TRBV4-3 and TRBJ2-3, with D possibly matching TRBD2 (5 bases). The CDR3 has 16 residues. Trimming removed 1 base at V and 1 base at J, with 12 bases between. Germline CDR1 and CDR2: LGHNA and YSLEER. CDR3 sequence reads: CASSQGSGSGTDTQYF. CDR3 DNA sequence: TGCGCCAGCAGCCAAGGATCGGGGTCAGGCACAGATACGCAGTATTTT.

In regard to this clonotype: An end of the junction differs from the germline gene, which may be a read error. This chain connects TRBV12-3 or TRBV12-4 to TRBJ2-2, with D possibly called TRBD1 or TRBD2 (5 bases each). The length of the CDR3 is 14 residues. The chain's CDR3 is CASSSQGDTGELLF. The CDR3 region has the DNA TGTGCCAGCAGTTCTCAGGGCGACACCGGGGAGCTGCTTTTT.

This clonotype appeared many times. The gene calls are TRBV7-6 and TRBJ2-5, with 10 positions matching TRBD1. The length of the CDR3 is 15 residues. Germline CDR1 is SGHVS and CDR2 is FNYEAQ. V lost 2 bases and J lost 5; bases outside the gene matches: 5. The CDR3 bases are TGTGCCAGCAGCTTACGGACAGGGGGTCGCGAGACCCAGTACTTC. Encoded protein: CASSLRTGGRETQYF.

The chain recombines TRBV20-1 with TRBJ1-1; D perhaps matches TRBD1 (6 bases). The CDR3 runs to 13 residues. With 1 base removed from V and 5 bases from J, the gap between germline ends came to 11 bases. The germline V gene has CDR1 DFQATT and CDR2 SNEGSKA (reference sequence). CDR3 sequence (DNA): TGCAGTGCTAGAGGAGCAGGGGAAACTGAAGCTTTCTTT. Amino acid sequence: CSARGAGETEAFF.

The V and J genes are TRBV29-1 and TRBJ2-2; 8 nucleotides match TRBD1. CDR1 is SQVTM, CDR2 ANQGSEA, per germline. CDR3 length: 13 residues. J gave up 6 bases and V 7 bases, and 7 bases lay outside the gene matches. CDR3 coding DNA: TGCAGCGCCCAGGGGGCTCGGGCCGGGGAGCTGTTTTTT. This encodes CSAQGARAGELFF.

This clonotype was recorded many times. The chain carries TRBV7-8 and TRBJ2-5, with 7 positions matching TRBD1. The CDR3 has 14 amino acids. The V gene end was trimmed by 6 bases and the J gene end by 1 base; junction bases not matched to a gene: 5. Per germline, CDR1 SGHVS and CDR2 FQNEAQ. CDR3 loop: CASRSGTAQETQYF. The DNA for the CDR3 is TGTGCCAGCAGGTCCGGGACAGCCCAAGAGACCCAGTACTTC.

At least ten counts were recorded for this clonotype. V and J are TRBV7-2 and TRBJ2-3; 11 positions match TRBD2. Per the germline V gene, CDR1 is SGHTA and CDR2 is FQGNSA. Trimming took 4 bases from V and 2 from J; bases not matched to a gene: 8. This CDR3 contains 17 residues. CDR3 nucleotide sequence: TGTGCCAGCAGCTCCCGGGTAGCGGGAGGGTACACAGATACGCAGTATTTT. It codes for CASSSRVAGGYTDTQYF.

This clonotype was counted only a few times. The chain combines TRBV4-1 with TRBJ2-7; 9 bases are a match to TRBD1. The CDR3 is made up of 16 amino acids. Germline trimming cut 0 bases from V and 5 bases from J; bases unmatched to any gene: 8. Germline assignment: CDR1 MGHRA and CDR2 YSYEKL. The CDR3 here is CASSQDPGQGKDEQYV. In DNA, the CDR3 is TGCGCCAGCAGCCAAGATCCAGGACAGGGGAAAGACGAGCAGTACGTC.

The J gene is TRBJ2-5, the V gene TRBV7-2, with no clear D. Germline loops: CDR1 SGHTA, CDR2 FQGNSA. V was shortened by 3 bases and J by 4 bases, with 12 bases between the two germline ends. This CDR3 comprises 14 residues. The CDR3 protein is CASSFPSSRETQYF. As DNA, the CDR3 is TGTGCCAGCAGCTTTCCTAGTTCTCGAGAGACCCAGTACTTC.

This clonotype was found a few times. The V and J genes are TRBV4-3 and TRBJ2-1; tentative D call: TRBD1 (5 bases). Per the germline V gene, CDR1 is LGHNA and CDR2 is YSLEER. Trimming took 0 bases from V and 8 from J, leaving 20 bases between them. This CDR3 has 17 residues. The CDR3 bases are TGCGCCAGCAGCCAAGATTGGGGCTCTAGTCTGGTCGATGAGCAGTTCTTC. It encodes CASSQDWGSSLVDEQFF.

This clonotype was picked up a small number of times. The chain combines TRBV19 with TRBJ2-5; D is perhaps TRBD1 (7 bases). Trimming stripped 5 bases from V and 2 bases from J, with 21 bases between. This CDR3 comprises 17 residues. Per the germline V gene, CDR1 is LNHDA and CDR2 is SQIVND (reference sequence). CDR3 in DNA: TGTGCCAGTAGTCCAGGGGGGCTCATGGGGGAGCAAGAGACCCAGTACTTC. Residues: CASSPGGLMGEQETQYF.

The rearrangement links TRBV11-2 to TRBJ2-7; D possibly corresponds to TRBD1 (6 bases). The CDR3 sequence is 14 residues long. The V and J ends lost 8 bases and 2 bases respectively, with 16 bases between them. Germline assignment: CDR1 SGHAT and CDR2 FQNNGV. DNA for the CDR3: TGTGCCAGCCAAAGTTCGCCAGGGGCCTACGAGCAGTACTTC. It is translated as CASQSSPGAYEQYF.

The chain links TRBV4-1 to TRBJ1-4; no firm D call. CDR3 length equals 13 residues. Germline loops: CDR1 MGHRA, CDR2 YSYEKL. V lost 4 bases and J lost 8, with 11 bases in between. The CDR3 is CASSLLTREKLFF. CDR3 nucleotide sequence: TGCGCCAGCAGCCTTCTAACCAGGGAAAAACTGTTTTTT.

This clonotype was detected ten times or more. This sequence joins TRBV9 and TRBJ2-5, with 9 bases lining up with TRBD2. CDR1 and CDR2 (germline): SGDLS, YYNGEE. The CDR3 has 15 amino acids. V shed 3 bases, J shed 3 bases, and the junction held 6 bases outside the gene matches. The CDR3 protein is CASSDLAGAEETQYF. CDR3 sequence (DNA): TGTGCCAGCAGCGACTTAGCGGGAGCGGAAGAGACCCAGTACTTC.

In this sample, this clonotype turned up once. The CDR3 sequence: CSVAETGGNEQFF. The CDR3 DNA reads as TGCAGCGTTGCGGAGACAGGAGGTAATGAGCAGTTCTTC. The rearrangement uses TRBV29-1 and TRBJ2-1, with a weak D call TRBD1 (6 bases). The germline V gene encodes CDR1 SQVTM and CDR2 ANQGSEA. V lost 4 bases and J lost 7, with 14 bases in between. The CDR3 covers 13 residues.

The CDR3 DNA reads as TGTGCCAGCAGTTCTGACCCGGACTCCTACGAGCAGTACTTC. Translated: CASSSDPDSYEQYF. The chain recombines TRBV7-3 with TRBJ2-7; no clear D. In germline, CDR1 is SGHTA, CDR2 FQGTGA. Trimming removed 6 bases at V and 0 bases at J, with 12 bases between. The CDR3 contains 14 residues.

The chain uses TRBV5-6 and TRBJ2-5; 7 bases are shared with TRBD2. V dropped 2 bases and J dropped 3; count of bases not matched to a gene: 7. CDR3 length: 15 residues. Germline V gives CDR1 SGHDT, CDR2 YYEEEE. DNA of the CDR3: TGTGCCAGCAGCTTAGGAGCGGGGACGAAAGAGACCCAGTACTTC. Its translation: CASSLGAGTKETQYF.

The CDR3 reads CASSYTGTSANVLTF. The CDR3 DNA reads as TGTGCCAGCAGTTATACCGGGACTTCGGCCAACGTCCTGACTTTC. J is TRBJ2-6 and V is TRBV28; D may be TRBD2 (6 bases). Trimming removed 4 bases at V and 6 bases at J, with 13 bases between. The CDR3 has 15 amino acids. Germline V gene sequence: CDR1 MDHEN, CDR2 SYDVKM.

This clonotype has a handful of counts. The chain links TRBV6-1 to TRBJ2-1; 7 nucleotides line up with TRBD1. This CDR3 comprises 17 residues. V dropped 3 bases and J dropped 9; count of bases not matched to a gene: 17. CDR1 and CDR2 (germline): MNHNS, SASEGT. The DNA of the CDR3 is TGTGCCAGCAGTGAGGGTTACCAGGGCAGGGGGTCAGGTGAGCAGTTCTTC. Its protein is CASSEGYQGRGSGEQFF.

The CDR3 sequence is CASSYGTGDTQPQHF. The DNA for the CDR3 is TGTGCCAGCAGCTACGGGACAGGGGACACTCAGCCCCAGCATTTT. V usage is TRBV12-3 or TRBV12-4 and J usage is TRBJ1-5, with 10 bases lining up with TRBD1. V was pared by 6 bases and J by 6 bases, with 8 bases of the junction left unmatched. The CDR3 has 15 amino acids.

The CDR3 sequence is CASSQSPSESLYNEQFF. In DNA, the CDR3 is TGCGCCAGCAGCCAAAGCCCTAGCGAGAGCCTCTACAATGAGCAGTTCTTC. The V gene is TRBV4-1, the J gene TRBJ2-1; TRBD2 might be the D (6 bases). V was shortened by 2 bases and J by 3 bases, with 17 bases between the two germline ends. The CDR3 runs to 17 residues. Germline V gene data show CDR1 as MGHRA and CDR2 as YSYEKL.